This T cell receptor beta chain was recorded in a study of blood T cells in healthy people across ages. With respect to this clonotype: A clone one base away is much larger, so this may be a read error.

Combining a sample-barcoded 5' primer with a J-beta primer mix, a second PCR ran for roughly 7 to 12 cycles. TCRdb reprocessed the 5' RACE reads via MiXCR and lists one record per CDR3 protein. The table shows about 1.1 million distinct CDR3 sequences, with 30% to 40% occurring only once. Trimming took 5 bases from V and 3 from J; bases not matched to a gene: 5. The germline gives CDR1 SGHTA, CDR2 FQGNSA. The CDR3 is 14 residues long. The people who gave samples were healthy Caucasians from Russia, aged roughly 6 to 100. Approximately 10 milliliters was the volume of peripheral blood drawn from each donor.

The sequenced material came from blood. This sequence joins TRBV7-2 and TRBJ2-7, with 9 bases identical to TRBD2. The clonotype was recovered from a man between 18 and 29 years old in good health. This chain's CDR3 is CASSVGLALYEQYF. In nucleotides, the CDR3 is TGTGCCAGCAGCGTGGGACTAGCACTCTACGAGCAGTACTTC.